The 31 T cell receptor beta chains below all came from one sample that was sequenced in a study of cytomegalovirus exposure and HLA in healthy donors. Primers for the PCR totalled 60 Vbeta and 13 Jbeta. Here immunoSEQ multiplex PCR was the method, and the copy in TCRdb shows in-frame clones only, minus some. The sample shows about 69,000 clones, less than 70% of them seen only once. Sequenced input: PBMCs. The origin of the receptors is a woman aged 25 to 39 in good health and CMV-seronegative.

V is TRBV7-2 and J is TRBJ2-7, with 9 positions matching TRBD1. This CDR3 region has 15 residues. V was pared by 5 bases and J by 7 bases, with 12 bases of the junction left unmatched. Germline CDR1 SGHTA, CDR2 FQGNSA. For the CDR3, the DNA is TGTGCCAGCAGCGCCAACAGGGGGCTGGGAGGAGAGCAGTACTTC. Its protein product is CASSANRGLGGEQYF.

The V call is TRBV9, the J call TRBJ1-1, with 11 bases matching TRBD1. The CDR3 extends over 16 amino acids. The ends lost 4 bases at V and 4 bases at J; junction bases unmatched: 9. Per germline, CDR1 SGDLS and CDR2 YYNGEE. CDR3 sequence reads: CASSTRTGGLGTEAFF. For the CDR3, the DNA is TGTGCCAGCAGCACCCGGACAGGGGGCTTGGGCACTGAAGCTTTCTTT.

The V call is TRBV5-1, the J call TRBJ2-1, with 10 bases matching TRBD1. Trimming removed 3 bases from V and 4 bases from J; junction bases left unmatched: 4. Germline assignment: CDR1 SGHRS and CDR2 YFSETQ. The CDR3 has 15 amino acids. This CDR3 reads CASSSRDRGYNEQFF. In DNA, the CDR3 is TGCGCCAGCAGCTCCCGGGACAGGGGTTACAATGAGCAGTTCTTC.

This clone was recorded a few times. V is TRBV29-1 and J is TRBJ2-3; 9 bases map to TRBD1. The CDR3 sequence is 14 residues long. The germline V gene encodes CDR1 SQVTM and CDR2 ANQGSEA. V lost 4 bases and J lost 5; bases outside the gene matches: 7. Here the CDR3 DNA reads TGCAGCGTTGCCCCGGGACAGGGCGGAGATACGCAGTATTTT. Residues: CSVAPGQGGDTQYF.

The CDR3 here is CASSPRRDRGRNEQFF. Here the CDR3 DNA reads TGTGCCAGTAGTCCCCGCCGGGACAGGGGGCGAAATGAGCAGTTCTTC. The rearrangement joins TRBV19 to TRBJ2-1; the match to TRBD1 covers 12 bases. Looked up from germline, CDR1 is LNHDA and CDR2 is SQIVND (reference sequence). The CDR3 is made up of 16 amino acids. The V and J ends lost 5 bases and 7 bases, in that order; junction bases with no gene match: 9.

This clone was seen only once. The CDR3 spells CASSLGDRNTEAFF. CDR3 bases: TGTGCCAGCAGCTTAGGGGACAGGAACACTGAAGCTTTCTTT. The rearrangement uses TRBV7-9 and TRBJ1-1; 7 bases are a match to TRBD1. The CDR3 has 14 residues. V gave up 1 base and J gave up 1 base; unmatched junction bases: 0. The germline gives CDR1 SEHNR, CDR2 FQNEAQ (reference sequence).

This clone was seen only a few times. CDR3 DNA: TGTGCCAGCAGTATCCGGGACAGGGACTATGGCTACACCTTC. This translates into CASSIRDRDYGYTF. The genes are TRBV6-5 and TRBJ1-2, with 9 bases aligning to TRBD1. The germline CDR1 and CDR2 sequences are MNHEY and SVGAGI. V gave up 5 bases and J gave up 3 bases; unmatched junction bases: 4. There are 14 residues in the CDR3.

The chain carries TRBV5-1 and TRBJ1-2, with D possibly TRBD1 on 5 matching bases. The CDR3 is made up of 13 amino acids. Germline V gives CDR1 SGHRS, CDR2 YFSETQ. V dropped 1 base and J dropped 5 bases, with 9 bases sitting between them. For the CDR3, the DNA is TGCGCCAGCAGCTTGCGGCAGGGATATGGCTACACCTTC. Translating gives CASSLRQGYGYTF.

This clone was recorded a few times. The chain employs TRBV11-3 and TRBJ1-1; maybe TRBD1 (5 bases). V dropped 5 bases and J dropped 4 bases, with 11 bases sitting between them. Germline CDR1 and CDR2: SGHNT and YENEEA. The CDR3 has 13 residues. CDR3 in amino acids: CASSVTAGTEAFF. The CDR3 region has the DNA TGTGCCAGCAGCGTGACAGCTGGCACTGAAGCTTTCTTT.

The chain recombines TRBV10-1 with TRBJ1-5, with TRBD1 matching over 8 bases. Germline V lookup: CDR1 WNHNN, CDR2 SYGVQD (reference sequence). Trimming took 3 bases from V and 0 from J; bases not matched to a gene: 16. This CDR3 comprises 20 residues. Here the CDR3 DNA reads TGCGCCAGCAGTGACCCATGGGACAGGCGGACCCCTTATAGCAATCAGCCCCAGCATTTT. Translation gives CASSDPWDRRTPYSNQPQHF.

The rearrangement joins TRBV2 to TRBJ1-1; tentatively, D is TRBD1 (6 bases). The V gene's germline CDR1 is SNHLY and CDR2 FYNNEI. Trimming took off 7 bases at V and 5 bases at J, with 14 bases between the two ends. The CDR3 totals 13 residues. The CDR3 nucleotides read TGTGCCAGCATCAGGGGAAGAGGTACTGAAGCTTTCTTT. Translation: CASIRGRGTEAFF.

Note on this clone: Given the absence of the conserved phenylalanine or tryptophan at the CDR3 end, a read error is likely. This chain uses TRBV6-1 with TRBJ2-3; D is undetermined. Trimming cost V 6 bases and J 7 bases, with 11 bases left between them. CDR1 and CDR2 (germline): MNHNS, SASEGT. CDR3 length: 12 amino acids. The CDR3 spells CASRPVRNTQYV. CDR3 DNA sequence: TGTGCCAGCAGACCCGTTCGAAATACGCAGTATGTT.

The chain employs TRBV11-2 and TRBJ2-7; D might be TRBD2 (6 bases). The CDR3 totals 16 residues. Per the germline V gene, CDR1 is SGHAT and CDR2 is FQNNGV. V gave up 2 bases and J gave up 0 bases, with 14 bases separating them. CDR3 residues: CASSLPRGASSYEQYF. The DNA of the CDR3 is TGTGCCAGCAGCTTACCCCGCGGGGCCAGCTCCTACGAGCAGTACTTC.

This chain uses TRBV20-1 with TRBJ2-7, with D unclear. The length of the CDR3 is 11 residues. With 3 bases removed from V and 1 base from J, the gap between germline ends came to 4 bases. Germline loops: CDR1 DFQATT, CDR2 SNEGSKA (reference sequence). The CDR3 bases are TGCAGTGCTAGTCATTCCTACGAGCAGTACTTC. It encodes CSASHSYEQYF.

The chain uses TRBV4-1 and TRBJ2-5, with D uncertain. In germline, CDR1 is MGHRA, CDR2 YSYEKL. The CDR3 extends over 13 amino acids. V was trimmed by 1 base and J by 3 bases, leaving 6 bases between them. Here the CDR3 DNA reads TGCGCCAGCAGCCAAGGACTCAAAGAGACCCAGTACTTC. Translated: CASSQGLKETQYF.

This clone was counted between two and nine times. The chain links TRBV5-1 to TRBJ1-1, with a tentative D call TRBD1 (5 bases). V lost 5 bases and J 4 bases, leaving 15 bases between the germline ends. CDR3 length: 14 residues. Germline V lookup: CDR1 SGHRS, CDR2 YFSETQ. DNA for the CDR3: TGCGCCAGCAGGTCGGAGGGGTCGATCACTGAAGCTTTCTTT. This gives the protein CASRSEGSITEAFF.

The chain employs TRBV27 and TRBJ1-5, with 12 bases matching TRBD1. The V segment lost 6 bases and the J segment 8 bases; nucleotides outside the gene matches: 8. The germline V gene has CDR1 MNHEY and CDR2 SMNVEV (reference sequence). The CDR3 totals 15 residues. The CDR3 DNA is TGTGCCAGCAGCGCCCGGGACAGGGGGCGCGAGCCCCAGCATTTT. As protein: CASSARDRGREPQHF.

V usage is TRBV19 and J usage is TRBJ1-2, with unresolved D. Germline CDR1 and CDR2: LNHDA and SQIVND (reference sequence). The CDR3 is made up of 11 amino acids. Trimming pared 10 bases from V and 3 bases from J, leaving 9 bases between. The CDR3: CAIERDYGYTF. CDR3 nucleotide sequence: TGTGCCATTGAGCGGGACTATGGCTACACCTTC.

Details on this clone: The sample contains more than one DNA sequence encoding this CDR3. The V call is TRBV6-4, the J call TRBJ2-2, with 7 bases matching TRBD1. This CDR3 spans 16 amino acids. Germline V CDR1 and CDR2: MRHNA, SNTAGT. The trim removed 6 bases at V and 0 bases at J, leaving 7 bases unmatched. CDR3 DNA sequence: TGTGCCAGCAGCACAGGGGTTGGAACGAACACCGGGGAGCTGTTTTTT. Its translation: CASSTGVGTNTGELFF.

This clone was seen only a few times. The rearrangement joins TRBV6-4 to TRBJ2-3; 8 nucleotides line up with TRBD2. The CDR3 has 16 residues. CDR1 and CDR2 from the germline V gene are MRHNA and SNTAGT. V lost 0 bases and J lost 5; bases outside the gene matches: 7. The CDR3 DNA reads TGTGCCAGCAGTGACTCGACAGCGGGGGAGGTAGATACGCAGTATTTT. Translated: CASSDSTAGEVDTQYF.

This clone showed up many times. The genes are TRBV4-3 and TRBJ1-2; 8 nucleotides agree with TRBD1. CDR3 length equals 15 residues. Germline CDR1 reads LGHNA; CDR2 reads YSLEER. J gave up 2 bases and V 1 base, and 3 bases lay outside the gene matches. CDR3 protein: CASSQGQGSNYGYTF. The CDR3 DNA follows: TGCGCCAGCAGCCAAGGACAGGGGTCGAACTATGGCTACACCTTC.

This sequence joins TRBV21-1 and TRBJ2-5; the table's D call, TRBD2, has no DNA check behind it. TRBV21-1 is listed as a pseudogene. CDR3 length: 13 amino acids. CDR3 residues: CASSVGLGETQYF. CDR3 nucleotide sequence: TGTGCCAGCAGCGTGGGACTTGGGGAGACCCAGTACTTC.

This clone showed up just once. The rearrangement links TRBV10-2 to TRBJ1-5; D is ambiguous. Germline V gene lookup returns CDR1 WSHSY and CDR2 SAAADI. The CDR3 extends over 14 amino acids. Between the trimmed V and J ends, which lost 4 bases and 4 bases, there was a span of 11 bases. The CDR3 nucleotides read TGCGCCAGCAGTGGATTGACACCGAATCAGCCCCAGCATTTT. Its protein product is CASSGLTPNQPQHF.

In its sample, this clone was seen a few times. V usage is TRBV19 and J usage is TRBJ1-4; 7 nucleotides line up with TRBD1. Germline trimming cut 6 bases from V and 8 bases from J; bases unmatched to any gene: 9. Germline lookup yields CDR1 LNHDA and CDR2 SQIVND (reference sequence). The CDR3 has 14 residues. CDR3 sequence (DNA): TGTGCCAGTAGCCCCGGGACAGAACGGGAAAAACTGTTTTTT. Protein sequence: CASSPGTEREKLFF. Full variable domain (rest looked up from reference TRBV19 and TRBJ1-4): DGGITQSPKYLFRKEGQNVTLSCEQNLNHDAMYWYRQDPGQGLRLIYYSQIVNDFQKGDIAEGYSVSREKKESFPLTVTSAQKNPTAFYLCASSPGTEREKLFFGSGTQLSVL.

The chain joins TRBV5-1 to TRBJ1-3; 9 positions match TRBD1. The CDR3 contains 16 residues. J gave up 1 base and V 3 bases, and 5 bases lay outside the gene matches. CDR1 is SGHRS, CDR2 YFSETQ, per germline. The CDR3 coding sequence is TGCGCCAGCAGCTCCTCGGGACAGGGATCTGGAAACACCATATATTTT. Translating gives CASSSSGQGSGNTIYF.

Many counts were recorded for this clone. V gene TRBV7-8 combines with J gene TRBJ1-1; D is ambiguous. Germline V gives CDR1 SGHVS, CDR2 FQNEAQ. This CDR3 is built from 13 residues. Trimming pared 7 bases from V and 1 base from J, leaving 10 bases between. Here the CDR3 DNA reads TGTGCCAGCAAGTCCTACCAGAACACTGAAGCTTTCTTT. The encoded protein is CASKSYQNTEAFF. Complete variable domain (other parts from reference TRBV7-8 and TRBJ1-1): GAGVSQSPRYKVAKRGQDVALRCDPISGHVSLFWYQQALGQGPEFLTYFQNEAQLDKSGLPSDRFFAERPEGSVSTLKIQRTQQEDSAVYLCASKSYQNTEAFFGQGTRLTVV.

The chain is built from TRBV6-1 and TRBJ1-1; tentatively, D is TRBD1 (6 bases). Germline V gene data show CDR1 as MNHNS and CDR2 as SASEGT. The CDR3 is 13 amino acids. V gave up 5 bases and J gave up 3 bases, with 10 bases separating them. This CDR3 is CASSITGYTEAFF. The CDR3 DNA sequence: TGTGCCAGCAGTATTACAGGGTACACTGAAGCTTTCTTT.

As regards this clone: A junction boundary mismatches the germline segment, possibly from a read error. The chain couples TRBV7-8 to TRBJ2-2; D tentatively fits TRBD1 or TRBD2 (6 bases each). This CDR3 is 17 amino acids long. Germline CDR1 and CDR2: SGHVS and FQNEAQ. CDR3 DNA sequence: TGTGTCAGCAGCTTAGCGGTATACAGGGCAACAACCGGGGAGCTGTTTTTT. It specifies CVSSLAVYRATTGELFF.

This chain uses TRBV6-1 with TRBJ1-5; D possibly corresponds to TRBD1 (6 bases). In germline, CDR1 is MNHNS, CDR2 SASEGT. This CDR3 is 14 amino acids long. Trimming took off 6 bases at V and 2 bases at J, with 11 bases between the two ends. CDR3 DNA sequence: TGTGCCAGCAGACAGGGAACCGGCAATCAGCCCCAGCATTTT. Translated, it gives CASRQGTGNQPQHF.

This clone has just one count. V gene TRBV7-6 combines with J gene TRBJ2-3; TRBD2 agrees at 8 bases. The length of the CDR3 is 16 residues. V lost 0 bases, J lost 2 bases, and 4 bases stayed unmatched. Germline assignment: CDR1 SGHVS and CDR2 FNYEAQ. CDR3 sequence: CASSLAAGGDTDTQYF. DNA of the CDR3: TGTGCCAGCAGCTTAGCGGCGGGGGGTGACACAGATACGCAGTATTTT.

This chain uses TRBV7-9 with TRBJ1-3, with a possible D match to TRBD1 (5 bases). Germline loops: CDR1 SEHNR, CDR2 FQNEAQ (reference sequence). V lost 8 bases and J 6 bases, leaving 11 bases between the germline ends. This CDR3 contains 12 residues. CDR3 nucleotides: TGTGCCAGCTCTGGGGCTTCAAACACCATATATTTT. Translated: CASSGASNTIYF.